These T cell receptor beta chains were read from a single sample in a study of TIL therapy for anti-PD-1-resistant metastatic lung cancer. The protocol was immunoSEQ multiplex PCR, while the TCRdb copy is restricted to in-frame clones and leaves out a portion. The data contain around 45,000 clones, approximately 70% of them seen just once; the ten biggest clones take up roughly 6%. The sample here was tumor tissue, taken at baseline. Source of these receptors: a person aged 30 to 80 with non-small cell lung cancer. Each CDR3 is given with its conserved first and last residue. The D gene is left open where the match is weak. Some rows have no size entry. The others give once, few or many, or a class for an expanded clone.

CDR3 length: 14
V gene: TRBV9
D gene: -
clone size: few
J gene: TRBJ2-7
CDR3 DNA: TGTGCCAGCAGCGTAGCTCAGGGATCCTACGAGCAGTACTTC
CDR3 protein: CASSVAQGSYEQYF

CDR3 length: 14
V gene: TRBV5-1
D gene: -
clone size: -
J gene: TRBJ2-2
CDR3 DNA: TGCGCCAGCAGCTCTGACTTAAACACCGGGGAGCTGTTTTTT
CDR3 protein: CASSSDLNTGELFF

CDR3 length: 15
V gene: TRBV6-1
D gene: TRBD2
clone size: -
J gene: TRBJ2-3
CDR3 DNA: TGTGCCAGCAGCGGACTAGCGGGGGTGGGAGATACGCAGTATTTT
CDR3 protein: CASSGLAGVGDTQYF

CDR3 length: 16
V gene: TRBV14
D gene: TRBD2
clone size: -
J gene: TRBJ2-1
CDR3 DNA: TGTGCCAGCAGCGCTAGCGGGGGTGCCTCCTACAATGAGCAGTTCTTC
CDR3 protein: CASSASGGASYNEQFF

CDR3 length: 14
V gene: TRBV27
D gene: -
clone size: -
J gene: TRBJ2-7
CDR3 DNA: TGTGCCAGCAGTTTAAAGGTCGCACGGCGCGAGCAGTACTTC
CDR3 protein: CASSLKVARREQYF

CDR3 length: 14
V gene: TRBV7-2
D gene: TRBD2
clone size: -
J gene: TRBJ2-3
CDR3 DNA: TGTGCCAGCAGCGACCAGGGACTAGCGGGAGTCATGTATTTT
CDR3 protein: CASSDQGLAGVMYF

CDR3 length: 13
V gene: TRBV30
D gene: -
clone size: -
J gene: TRBJ2-2
CDR3 DNA: TGTGCCTGGAGTGTTATAGGGATCGGGGAGCTGTTTTTT
CDR3 protein: CAWSVIGIGELFF

CDR3 length: 13
V gene: TRBV5-5
D gene: -
clone size: -
J gene: TRBJ1-2
CDR3 DNA: TGTGCCAGCAGCTTGGAGAGGATGTCTGGCTACACCTTC
CDR3 protein: CASSLERMSGYTF

CDR3 length: 14
V gene: TRBV18
D gene: -
clone size: -
J gene: TRBJ1-2
CDR3 DNA: TGTGCCAGCTCACCACCGTCCCAGTTTCTTGGCTACACCTTC
CDR3 protein: CASSPPSQFLGYTF

CDR3 length: 16
V gene: TRBV7-8
D gene: -
clone size: once
J gene: TRBJ1-3
CDR3 DNA: TGTGCCAGCAGCTCAACGTCCCTTGGAAGCGGAAACACCATATATTTT
CDR3 protein: CASSSTSLGSGNTIYF

CDR3 length: 13
V gene: TRBV2
D gene: -
clone size: few
J gene: TRBJ1-6
CDR3 DNA: TGTGCCACGCACAGGGATCGAGGGTCACCCCTCCACTTT
CDR3 protein: CATHRDRGSPLHF

CDR3 length: 14
V gene: TRBV5-6
D gene: -
clone size: -
J gene: TRBJ2-7
CDR3 DNA: TGTGCCAGCAGCATCCGGGACGAGTTATACGAGCAGTACTTC
CDR3 protein: CASSIRDELYEQYF

CDR3 length: 15
V gene: TRBV11-2
D gene: -
clone size: -
J gene: TRBJ2-1
CDR3 DNA: TGTGCCAGCAGCTTACAACACACAGGCTCCAATGAGCAGTTCTTC
CDR3 protein: CASSLQHTGSNEQFF

CDR3 length: 16
V gene: TRBV5-6
D gene: -
clone size: -
J gene: TRBJ1-1
CDR3 DNA: TGTGCCAGCAGCTTGGGCGGGGGCGGAGGTGGAACTGAAGCTTTCTTT
CDR3 protein: CASSLGGGGGGTEAFF

CDR3 length: 12
V gene: TRBV29-1
D gene: -
clone size: -
J gene: TRBJ1-2
CDR3 DNA: TGCAGCGCGCCCGGCAGCTCCTATGGCTACACCTTC
CDR3 protein: CSAPGSSYGYTF

CDR3 length: 15
V gene: TRBV5-1
D gene: TRBD1
clone size: -
J gene: TRBJ1-1
CDR3 DNA: TGCGCCAGCAGCTTGGTGACAGGGGGCAGGACTGAAGCTTTCTTT
CDR3 protein: CASSLVTGGRTEAFF

CDR3 length: 17
V gene: TRBV5-1
D gene: TRBD2
clone size: -
J gene: TRBJ2-3
CDR3 DNA: TGCGCCAGCAGCTTGGGGGCGGTAGCGGGAGGAGGAGATACGCAGTATTTT
CDR3 protein: CASSLGAVAGGGDTQYF

CDR3 length: 14
V gene: TRBV28
D gene: -
clone size: -
J gene: TRBJ2-7
CDR3 DNA: TGTGCCAGCATGGGGCTCGAGGGCCGCTACGAGCAGTACTTC
CDR3 protein: CASMGLEGRYEQYF

CDR3 length: 12
V gene: TRBV27
D gene: -
clone size: -
J gene: TRBJ2-5
CDR3 DNA: TGTGCCAGCAGTTTCGGCCAAGAGACCCAGTACTTC
CDR3 protein: CASSFGQETQYF

CDR3 length: 16
V gene: TRBV7-9
D gene: -
clone size: many
J gene: TRBJ2-7
CDR3 DNA: TGTGCCAGCAGCTTAGTTCGGGGAGGACATAGCTACGAGCAGTACTTC
CDR3 protein: CASSLVRGGHSYEQYF

CDR3 length: 14
V gene: TRBV2
D gene: TRBD1
clone size: -
J gene: TRBJ1-5
CDR3 DNA: TGTGCCAGCAGTGTACAGGGGCGAAATCAGCCCCAGCATTTT
CDR3 protein: CASSVQGRNQPQHF

CDR3 length: 14
V gene: TRBV5-1
D gene: -
clone size: -
J gene: TRBJ1-1
CDR3 DNA: TGCGCCAGCAGCTTTGAGGAACTAAACACTGAAGCTTTCTTT
CDR3 protein: CASSFEELNTEAFF

CDR3 length: 18
V gene: TRBV2
D gene: TRBD1
clone size: -
J gene: TRBJ1-4
CDR3 DNA: TGTGCCAGCAGTTCCACCCCCCCCGGCAGGGGGCTTGGTGAAAAACTGTTTTTT
CDR3 protein: CASSSTPPGRGLGEKLFF

CDR3 length: 12
V gene: TRBV30
D gene: -
clone size: -
J gene: TRBJ1-1
CDR3 DNA: TGTGCCCTGGTTCGCGGGGTCACTGAAGCTTTCTTT
CDR3 protein: CALVRGVTEAFF